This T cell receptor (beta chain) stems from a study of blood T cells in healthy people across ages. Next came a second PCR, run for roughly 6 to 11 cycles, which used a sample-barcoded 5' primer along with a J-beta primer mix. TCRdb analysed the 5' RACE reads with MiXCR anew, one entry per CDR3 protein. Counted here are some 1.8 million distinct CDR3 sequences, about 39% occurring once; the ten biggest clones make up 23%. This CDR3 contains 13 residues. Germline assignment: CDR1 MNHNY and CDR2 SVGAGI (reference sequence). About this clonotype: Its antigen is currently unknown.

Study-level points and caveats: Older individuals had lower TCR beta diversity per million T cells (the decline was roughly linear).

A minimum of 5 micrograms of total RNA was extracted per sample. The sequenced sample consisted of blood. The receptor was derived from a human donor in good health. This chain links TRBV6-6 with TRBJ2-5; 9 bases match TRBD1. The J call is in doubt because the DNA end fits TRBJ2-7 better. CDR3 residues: CASMGDRAHEQYF. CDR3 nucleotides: TGTGCCAGCATGGGGGACAGGGCCCACGAGCAGTACTTC.